Listed here is a single TCR beta chain. Its specific antigen is unknown. Here, both gene names and germline sequences come from the mouse. The CDR3 extends 1 residue past the end of the read, so its final part is completed from the germline J gene. Receptors were amplified or captured by the immunoSEQ multiplex PCR assay. Adaptive Biotechnologies performed TCRbeta CDR3 sequencing at survey depth and reported CDR3 sequences, V/J genes, productive frequency, and template counts. Amplification of TCR beta CDR3 regions was performed from genomic DNA rather than from RNA. The authors processed their data as follows. Pairwise repertoire overlap between tissues was quantified with Jensen-Shannon divergence, where 1 means complete divergence and 0 identical. Tissues were clustered by single-linkage agglomerative hierarchical clustering of pairwise JSD values, and the clustering results were displayed as dendrograms. GLIPH2 was applied to all patient samples using simulation_depth 1000, kmer_min_depth 3, and cdr3_length_cutoff 8, and only groups with more than two unique CDR3s were retained. A standardized tissue-overlap score extrapolated Jaccard GLIPH-group overlap across patients to a standard repertoire size of 1000 clones. Linear mixed-effect models, with tissue as a fixed effect and individual as a random effect, were used to test how diversity related to clinical or experimental variables. TCRdb holds this immuneACCESS table with in-frame rearrangements only. Some clones are missing; in checked studies, unresolved V genes explain under half, and the rest has no known cause. Clonal size and the V and J genes are those of that table, whereas D and trimming came from the DNA. The sample profile shows 350 to 500 clones; roughly half of them were found once. The ten top clones hold approximately 37% of the sample.

The data belong to a study of tissue T cells after allogeneic stem cell transplantation (dated by TCRdb to between 2021 and 2024). Broadly, across the study: The study profiled TCR beta repertoires across many tissues from research autopsies of patients with and without GVHD, plus mouse models of GVHD. The human arm was conducted as a prospective observational study, and neither blinding nor randomization was performed.

The sample's time point label is to be understood as: mouse harvest day 14 after allogeneic transplant. Mouse grafts combined 10^7 T-cell-depleted bone marrow cells with 10^6 splenic CD5+ T cells, given via tail vein injection. GVHD in mice was modeled with a major MHC-mismatch B6 (H2b) into BALB/c (H2d) model, and tissues were profiled at day 7 or 14. On day 7 or 14 post-transplant, mouse tissues and retro-orbital blood were harvested with separate sterile tools for each animal, and livers were flushed beforehand. Before genomic DNA isolation with the DNeasy Blood & Tissue Kit, mouse tissues were minced with razor blades in buffered saline. The CDR3 runs 14 amino acids, cysteine and phenylalanine included. The DNA covers only part of the CDR3, 39 bases in frame from base 1. V is pruned by 3 bases and J by 7 bases, leaving 4 bases of the junction without a gene match. According to the germline V gene, CDR1 reads SGHSA and CDR2 reads FRNQAP.

Broader findings and caveats from the paper: Not many T cell clones showed up in more than one patient, yet clustering based on motifs uncovered repertoire signatures that were shared across patients in a tissue-specific way. Which tissue TCRs were alloreactive or antigen-specific was not determined in the study, and some clones might have been persisting host cells. Blood and spleen T cells captured only a limited portion of the TCR repertoire detected in tissues, in both patients and mice. Within patients, how anatomically similar tissues were was a major factor shaping TCR repertoire composition, regardless of disease or transplant status. The patient cohort was small and clinically heterogeneous, and sampling depth was acknowledged as a limitation.

The clonotype comes from a female BALB/c mouse given C57BL/6 T cells with graft-versus-host disease after an allogeneic hematopoietic cell transplant. The sample was liver tissue. The V gene is TRBV16 and the J gene is TRBJ2-7, with 12 junctional bases fitting TRBD2. CDR3 sequence: CASSFRLGGREQYF. The covered CDR3 bases are TGTGCAAGCAGCTTCAGACTGGGGGGGCGGGAACAGTAC.